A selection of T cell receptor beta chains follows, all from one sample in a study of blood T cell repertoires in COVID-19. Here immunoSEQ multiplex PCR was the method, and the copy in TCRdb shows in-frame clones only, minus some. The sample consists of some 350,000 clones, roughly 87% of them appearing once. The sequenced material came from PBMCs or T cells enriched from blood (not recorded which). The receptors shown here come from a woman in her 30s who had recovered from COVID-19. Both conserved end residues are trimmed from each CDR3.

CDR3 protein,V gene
ASSSGSTVGKLF,TRBV27
ASIQGVIYGYT,TRBV2
ASRRTSGGASGPDTQY,TRBV25-1
ASSYSMVPAAEAF,TRBV6-7
ASSTLGTGGTEAF,TRBV27
ASSPGQGGGTEAF,TRBV18
ASRETGGGAGTYEQY,TRBV28
ASSAGKYYGYT,TRBV6-4
AWSVGVGNTIY,TRBV30
SASGQGLGYT,TRBV20-1
ATSGGSLAGELF,TRBV24-1
ASSLALDFLTDTQY,TRBV5-4
ASSLGGSYGYT,TRBV11-2
ASSEGSGVGTEAF,TRBV2
SVETPETENTEAF,TRBV29-1
ATSDWRVAGELF,TRBV24-1
ASSPGASGRAQETQY,TRBV11-3
ASSPLEGYGYT,TRBV19
ASSKGLASGTVYEQY,TRBV4-1
ASGNRGPKNIQY,TRBV28
ASSLNSAWEDLNTEAF,TRBV28
ASSPGQGQNSPLH,TRBV18
ASSEFPSPSNGYT,TRBV2
ASRKSGQRGYEQY,TRBV11-2
ASSFSGQGTNEQF,TRBV7-9
SARTRTVTGELF,TRBV29-1
ASRRDSSPLH,TRBV3-1/TRBV3-2
ASSGLFGNYNSPLH,TRBV19
ASSPWRAARMNEQF,TRBV5-1
ASRRGGASETQY,TRBV28
ASSVDVAGATGELF,TRBV7-9
ASSYGLAGVNEQF,TRBV5-8
ASSEDLTGAYEQY,TRBV6-1
ASSYDINRGRNEQY,TRBV5-1
ASSRDRNTGELF,TRBV11-2
ASSPPSGGPSSYEQY,TRBV11-2
ASSQIVYEQY,TRBV7-9
ASSLLNRAQNTEAF,TRBV7-8
ASSGDSRGAEAF,TRBV7-9
ASSLTQGDVPY,TRBV12-3/TRBV12-4
ASSISLLRTGGGQPQH,TRBV19
ASRPWGQGLTDTQY,TRBV6-6
ATSEMDRDTGELF,TRBV24-1
ASSEYASGETQY,TRBV6-1
ASSFGTGGGEQY,TRBV5-6
ASSEVTVSYGYT,TRBV6-1
AWSGTVNTEAF,TRBV30
ASGVGTAIYEQY,TRBV27
ASSLGQANYGYT,TRBV5-1
ASMRQGAREQY,TRBV19
ASSSGESSNQPQH,TRBV7-2
ASSLGPGGEGYGYT,TRBV27
ASRRGQNYGYT,TRBV6-5
ASSLESGDTEAF,TRBV5-1
ASSRSVAGATYNEQF,TRBV3-1/TRBV3-2
ASSPPETGPGIQY,TRBV18
ASSQGGAGTEAF,TRBV3-1/TRBV3-2
ASSLVVSNSPLH,TRBV7-2